This T cell receptor (beta chain) appears in the sequencing data of a study of CD8+CD57+ T cells in acquired aplastic anemia (dated by TCRdb to the late 2010s). A note on the overall study: A mean of approximately 2.9 ug of DNA, ranging from about 0.2 to 27.4 ug, was extracted from sorted CD4+ and CD8+ cells. An average of approximately 10 million reads for CD4+ cells and 11 million to 12 million reads for CD8+ cells was obtained from healthy donor samples.

The CDR3 goes from the cysteine to the phenylalanine over 15 residues. The DNA shown is the 45-base CDR3, in frame from base 1. CDR1 and CDR2 are drawn from the germline V gene (reference sequence): WNHNN, SYGVQD. V drops 5 bases and J drops 0 bases, leaving 10 bases in between. In this study, sorted CD4+ and CD8+ T cells from the blood of healthy subjects and of severe aplastic anemia patients had their TCR repertoires deep-sequenced. Ficoll-Paque density gradient centrifugation was used to isolate peripheral blood mononuclear cells. Before DNA extraction, CD4+ and CD8+ T cells were sorted by FACS or by magnetic beads. Summary of the overall study and its limitations: Around 27 CD8+ CDR3 sequences were shared between patients and controls but appeared highly expressed in patients and within their immunodominant clones. No significant difference in CD8+ Simpson's diversity was found between patients and healthy controls (P=0.060).

A word on this clonotype: It lacks a known antigen. Nothing much larger sits one base from this clone, and base qualities are not available.

TCR beta VDJ combination and CDR3 sequence profiling used genomic DNA as the template. TCR repertoire sequencing was run on an Illumina HiSeq 2000. In the paper's pipeline: TRBV/TRBJ rearrangement plots, CDR3 size and DJ length profiles, and Simpson's diversity index were used to evaluate the repertoires. The most abundant DNA sequence in the deep sequencing data was taken as the immunodominant clone. CDR3 amino acid sequences were screened for sharing across subjects and compared with published repertoires and the VDJdb database. TCRdb trimmed public reads at Q25 via fastp, called clones via MiXCR and kept in-frame beta chains. Entries are consolidated by CDR3 protein sequence, retaining the most common genes and DNA. TCRdb's processing, not the authors', yielded these V and J calls. Counted in this sample were 40,000 to 50,000 distinct CDR3 sequences; over 60% of them appeared once. The ten largest clones capture less than 40% of the sample.

This receptor was obtained from a human donor in good health, serving as a control. The sequencing sample was made of sorted CD4+, CD8+, or CD8+CD57+ T cells (not recorded which) from PBMCs. Here the chain combines TRBV10-1 and TRBJ2-2, and perhaps TRBD1 as D gene, on 6 matching bases. Here is the DNA: TGCGCCAGCAGTACCGGGACACCGAACACCGGGGAGCTGTTTTTT. The resulting protein is CASSTGTPNTGELFF.